This entry is about one T cell receptor beta chain. The data were taken from a study of control samples from healthy donors and cancer patients. Only in-frame clones appear in the TCRdb table, and some are missing; sequencing was by immunoSEQ multiplex PCR. The sample records 130,000 or so clones, roughly 89% being singletons. Trimming removed 4 bases at V and 4 bases at J, with 19 bases between. The germline gives CDR1 SGHRS, CDR2 YFSETQ. CDR3 size: 16 residues. This receptor was taken from a man younger than 30 in good health. V is TRBV5-1 and J is TRBJ2-3, with D perhaps matching TRBD1 or TRBD2 (7 bases each). Sequencing was carried out using blood. In DNA, the CDR3 is TGCGCCAGCAGCCCCCCAGGGGGGGCAGGGGCAGATACGCAGTATTTT. This translates into CASSPPGGAGADTQYF.